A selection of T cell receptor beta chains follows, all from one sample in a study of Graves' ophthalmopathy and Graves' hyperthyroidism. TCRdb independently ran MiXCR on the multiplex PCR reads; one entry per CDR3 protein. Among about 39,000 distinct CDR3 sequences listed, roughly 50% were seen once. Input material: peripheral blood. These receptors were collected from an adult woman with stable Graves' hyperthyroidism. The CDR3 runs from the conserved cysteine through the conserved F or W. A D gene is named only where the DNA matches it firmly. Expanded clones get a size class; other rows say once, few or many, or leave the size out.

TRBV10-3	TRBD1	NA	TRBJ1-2	CAIRDDRVEFGYTF	TGTGCCATCAGAGACGACAGGGTGGAATTTGGCTACACCTTC
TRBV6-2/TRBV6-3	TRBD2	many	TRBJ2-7	CASRPTSGRSYEQYF	TGTGCCAGCAGGCCCACTAGCGGGAGGTCCTACGAGCAGTACTTC
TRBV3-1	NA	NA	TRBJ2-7	CASSHAGEQYF	TGTGCCAGCAGCCACGCCGGGGAGCAGTACTTC
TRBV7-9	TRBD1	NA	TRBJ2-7	CASSQSDRGPYEQYF	TGTGCCAGCAGCCAATCGGACAGGGGGCCGTACGAGCAGTACTTC
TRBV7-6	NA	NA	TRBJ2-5	CASQRAQLGQETQYF	TGTGCCAGCCAAAGGGCGCAGCTGGGGCAAGAGACCCAGTACTTC
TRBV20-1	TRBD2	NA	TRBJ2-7	CSVGTAIAGETYEQYF	TGCAGTGTGGGAACGGCCATAGCGGGGGAGACCTACGAGCAGTACTTC
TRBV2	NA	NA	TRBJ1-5	CASSLSSIVLSNQPQHF	TGTGCCAGCAGCTTATCCAGTATAGTGTTGAGCAATCAGCCCCAGCATTTT
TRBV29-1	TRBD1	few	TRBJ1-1	CSDGGQHGDTEAFF	TGCAGCGACGGGGGACAGCATGGGGACACTGAAGCTTTCTTT
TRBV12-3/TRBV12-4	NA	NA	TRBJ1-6	CASSPGVSPLHF	TGTGCCAGCAGTCCAGGGGTTTCACCCCTCCACTTT
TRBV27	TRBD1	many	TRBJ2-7	CASSVSQGAVSYEQYF	TGTGCCAGCAGTGTATCTCAGGGGGCGGTATCCTACGAGCAGTACTTC
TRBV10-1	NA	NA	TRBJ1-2	CASSGAGASHGYTF	TGCGCCAGCAGTGGAGCGGGGGCTAGCCATGGCTACACCTTC
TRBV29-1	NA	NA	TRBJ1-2	CSVGTDYGYTF	TGCAGCGTTGGGACAGACTATGGCTACACCTTC
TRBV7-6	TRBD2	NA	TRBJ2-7	CASSLASSGLYEQYF	TGTGCCAGCAGCTTAGCGTCTAGCGGTCTCTACGAGCAGTACTTC
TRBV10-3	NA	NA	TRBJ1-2	CAISEDTGYANYGYTF	TGTGCCATCTCCGAGGATACAGGGTACGCGAACTATGGCTACACCTTC
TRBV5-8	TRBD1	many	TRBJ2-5	CASSPTGLQETQYF	TGTGCCAGCAGCCCGACAGGGTTGCAAGAGACCCAGTACTTC
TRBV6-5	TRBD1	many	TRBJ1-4	CASSHRQGSEKLFF	TGTGCCAGCAGCCACCGACAGGGGAGTGAAAAACTGTTTTTT
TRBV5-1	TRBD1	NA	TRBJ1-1	CASRNGQGAIENTEAFF	TGCGCCAGCAGAAACGGACAGGGGGCGATTGAAAACACTGAAGCTTTCTTT
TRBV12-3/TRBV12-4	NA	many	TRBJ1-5	CASSLKGDRVHQPQHF	TGTGCCAGCAGTTTAAAGGGGGATCGAGTCCATCAGCCCCAGCATTTT
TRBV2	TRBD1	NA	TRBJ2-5	CASSVPGDRVGTQYF	TGTGCCAGCAGTGTCCCGGGGGACAGGGTCGGGACCCAGTACTTC
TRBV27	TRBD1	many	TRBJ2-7	CASSAAAGGLPYEQYF	TGTGCCAGCAGTGCCGCCGCAGGGGGCCTCCCCTACGAGCAGTACTTC
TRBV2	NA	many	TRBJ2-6	CASIILSGANVLTF	TGTGCCAGCATTATTCTCTCTGGGGCCAACGTCCTGACTTTC
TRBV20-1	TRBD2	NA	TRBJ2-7	CSALAGGKYERCF	TGCAGTGCTTTAGCGGGAGGGAAATACGAGCGGTGCTTC
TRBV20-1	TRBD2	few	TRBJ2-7	CSARLAVYEQYF	TGCAGTGCTAGACTAGCGGTTTACGAGCAGTACTTC
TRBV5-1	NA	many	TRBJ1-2	CASSPGEGYGYTF	TGCGCCAGCAGCCCAGGGGAGGGCTATGGCTACACCTTC
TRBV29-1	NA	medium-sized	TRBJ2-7	CSVGLTRFYEQYF	TGCAGCGTCGGCCTCACCCGCTTCTACGAGCAGTACTTC
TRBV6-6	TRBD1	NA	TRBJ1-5	CASSYQGVDQPQHF	TGTGCCAGCAGTTACCAGGGGGTAGATCAGCCCCAGCATTTT
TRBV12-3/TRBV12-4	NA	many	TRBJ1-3	CASGARLAGNTIYF	TGTGCCAGCGGGGCCAGGCTCGCTGGAAACACCATATATTTT
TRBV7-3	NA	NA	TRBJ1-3	CASSPLASAASSGNTIYF	TGTGCCAGCAGCCCTCTAGCGTCGGCAGCCTCCTCTGGAAACACCATATATTTT
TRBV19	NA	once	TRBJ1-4	CASSIGQAVCEKLFF	TGTGCCAGTAGTATAGGACAGGCGGTTTGTGAAAAACTGTTTTTC
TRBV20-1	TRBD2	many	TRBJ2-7	CSARGPRGGPSYEQYF	TGCAGTGCTAGGGGACCCCGGGGAGGGCCTTCCTACGAGCAGTACTTC
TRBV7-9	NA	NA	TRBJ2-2	CASNPFGGSAGELSF	TGTGCCAGCAACCCTTTTGGGGGGTCGGCCGGGGAGCTGTCTTTT
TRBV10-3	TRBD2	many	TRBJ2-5	CAISIGVTSGIQETQYF	TGTGCCATCAGCATAGGGGTGACTAGCGGGATACAAGAGACCCAGTACTTC
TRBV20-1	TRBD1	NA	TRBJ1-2	CSAPNTDRGIDYGYTF	TGCAGTGCCCCCAACACGGACAGGGGGATAGACTATGGCTACACCTTC
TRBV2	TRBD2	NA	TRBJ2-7	CASSEGLAGAREYF	TGTGCCAGCAGTGAGGGACTAGCGGGAGCGAGGGAGTACTTC
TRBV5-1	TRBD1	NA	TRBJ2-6	CASSWVGTGNSGANVLTF	TGCGCCAGCAGCTGGGTAGGGACAGGAAACTCTGGGGCCAACGTCCTGACTTTC
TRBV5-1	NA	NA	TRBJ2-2	CASSLAEPGELFF	TGCGCCAGCAGCTTGGCCGAGCCAGGGGAGCTGTTTTTT
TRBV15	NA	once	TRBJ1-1	CATSRVAGGTEAFF	TGTGCCACCAGCAGAGTGGCCGGCGGCACTGAAGCTTTCTTT
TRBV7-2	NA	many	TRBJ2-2	CASSPGTITGELFF	TGTGCCAGCAGCCCCGGGACAATCACCGGGGAGCTGTTTTTT
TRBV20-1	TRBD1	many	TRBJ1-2	CSASGGQGVNYGYTF	TGCAGTGCTAGTGGGGGACAGGGTGTCAACTATGGCTACACCTTC